These T cell receptor beta chains were read from a single sample in a study of T cells after yellow fever vaccination. TCRdb reprocessed the 5' RACE reads with MiXCR, giving one entry per CDR3 protein. The table has 100,000 to 150,000 distinct CDR3 sequences, 7.5% to 10% seen once. This material consisted of CD8+ T cells sorted from PBMCs, taken on the day of the yellow fever booster vaccination. The receptors shown here come from a man aged 18 to 30 who received the YFV17D yellow fever vaccine. Both conserved end residues are part of each CDR3. A D gene is named only where the DNA matches it firmly. Clone size is not always given. Where it is, it says once, few, many or a class for expanded clones.

size: few
V: TRBV11-2
D: TRBD1
J: TRBJ1-2
CDR3: CATLGETGGYGYTF
DNA: TGTGCCACGCTGGGGGAGACAGGGGGCTATGGCTACACCTTC

size: few
V: TRBV6-5
D: TRBD1
J: TRBJ2-2
CDR3: CASSPIDREGHTGELFF
DNA: TGTGCCAGCAGCCCTATCGACAGGGAAGGGCACACCGGGGAGCTGTTTTTT

size: NA
V: TRBV2
D: TRBD1
J: TRBJ2-7
CDR3: CASSAGTGVFGEQYF
DNA: TGTGCCAGCAGTGCCGGGACAGGGGTCTTCGGCGAGCAGTACTTC

size: few
V: TRBV9
D: TRBD2
J: TRBJ2-5
CDR3: CASTPGGSGEETQYF
DNA: TGTGCCAGCACCCCTGGTGGTAGCGGGGAAGAGACCCAGTACTTC

size: few
V: TRBV4-3
D: NA
J: TRBJ2-7
CDR3: CASSQDRVYEQYF
DNA: TGCGCCAGCAGCCAAGACAGGGTTTACGAGCAGTACTTC

size: NA
V: TRBV4-3
D: NA
J: TRBJ2-1
CDR3: CASSQTTSMAADNEQFF
DNA: TGCGCCAGCAGCCAGACAACTTCGATGGCTGCGGACAATGAGCAGTTCTTC

size: few
V: TRBV7-9
D: NA
J: TRBJ2-7
CDR3: CASSLAAGSGYEQYF
DNA: TGTGCCAGCAGCTTAGCGGCAGGGTCGGGCTACGAGCAGTACTTC

size: NA
V: TRBV20-1
D: NA
J: TRBJ2-1
CDR3: CSARAVGGFHNEQFF
DNA: TGCAGTGCTAGAGCGGTCGGGGGCTTCCACAATGAGCAGTTCTTC

size: NA
V: TRBV20-1
D: NA
J: TRBJ2-5
CDR3: CSARDLGGAGPMGGETQYF
DNA: TGCAGTGCTAGAGACCTAGGGGGAGCGGGGCCAATGGGGGGAGAGACCCAGTACTTC

size: many
V: TRBV29-1
D: NA
J: TRBJ1-2
CDR3: CIVRTVGQEEYGYTF
DNA: TGCATCGTTCGGACCGTAGGACAAGAGGAGTATGGCTACACCTTC

size: few
V: TRBV27
D: NA
J: TRBJ2-7
CDR3: CASSPVLNFGQYF
DNA: TGTGCCAGCAGTCCCGTCTTGAACTTTGGGCAGTACTTC

size: NA
V: TRBV5-6
D: NA
J: TRBJ1-1
CDR3: CASSLAARVFLVNTEAFF
DNA: TGTGCCAGCAGCTTGGCCGCCAGGGTGTTTTTGGTTAACACTGAAGCTTTCTTT

size: many
V: TRBV4-1
D: NA
J: TRBJ2-5
CDR3: CASSQVLGGQETQYF
DNA: TGCGCCAGCAGCCAAGTTCTGGGGGGGCAGGAGACCCAGTACTTC

size: NA
V: TRBV19
D: TRBD1
J: TRBJ1-2
CDR3: CASSILIDRGIDDGYTF
DNA: TGTGCCAGTAGTATTTTGATCGACAGGGGCATAGATGATGGCTACACCTTC

size: NA
V: TRBV7-3
D: TRBD1
J: TRBJ2-5
CDR3: CASSLVYGTVETQYF
DNA: TGTGCCAGCAGCTTAGTTTATGGGACAGTGGAGACCCAGTACTTC

size: few
V: TRBV9
D: NA
J: TRBJ1-5
CDR3: CASSVGQGSEPQHF
DNA: TGTGCCAGCAGCGTAGGGCAGGGGAGCGAGCCCCAGCATTTT

size: many
V: TRBV7-9
D: NA
J: TRBJ1-1
CDR3: CASSSLRGAEAFF
DNA: TGTGCCAGCAGCTCACTAAGGGGCGCTGAAGCTTTCTTT

size: NA
V: TRBV6-5
D: TRBD1
J: TRBJ2-2
CDR3: CASSPSGTGTGELFF
DNA: TGTGCCAGCAGCCCATCCGGGACAGGCACCGGGGAGCTGTTTTTT

size: few
V: TRBV6-6
D: NA
J: TRBJ2-7
CDR3: CASLRGYEQYF
DNA: TGTGCCAGTCTACGGGGTTACGAGCAGTACTTC

size: NA
V: TRBV5-4
D: TRBD2
J: TRBJ2-1
CDR3: CAAGRSSYNEQFF
DNA: TGTGCAGCGGGGCGGAGCTCCTACAATGAGCAGTTCTTC

size: NA
V: TRBV6-2/TRBV6-3
D: TRBD2
J: TRBJ2-5
CDR3: CASIRGGEETQYF
DNA: TGTGCCAGCATTCGCGGGGGGGAAGAGACCCAGTACTTC

size: NA
V: TRBV25-1
D: TRBD1
J: TRBJ2-7
CDR3: CASNGGGQGRTTYEQYF
DNA: TGTGCCAGCAATGGGGGAGGACAGGGGCGGACGACCTACGAGCAGTACTTC

size: NA
V: TRBV29-1
D: NA
J: TRBJ2-7
CDR3: CSVLYLGQEEQYF
DNA: TGCAGCGTTCTCTATTTGGGACAAGAGGAGCAGTACTTC

size: many
V: TRBV6-2/TRBV6-3
D: NA
J: TRBJ1-2
CDR3: CASSSAGLYEGYTF
DNA: TGTGCCAGCTCAAGCGCCGGACTCTACGAGGGCTACACCTTC

size: few
V: TRBV18
D: NA
J: TRBJ2-5
CDR3: CASSRTPRASETQYF
DNA: TGTGCCAGCTCACGAACCCCCCGGGCCAGTGAGACCCAGTACTTC

size: NA
V: TRBV6-1
D: TRBD1
J: TRBJ2-2
CDR3: CASSGDQDRGLEYPNVGELFF
DNA: TGTGCCAGCAGTGGAGACCAGGACAGGGGGCTAGAATACCCGAACGTCGGGGAGCTGTTTTTT

size: NA
V: TRBV7-2
D: NA
J: TRBJ1-5
CDR3: CASSSEWGGSNQPQHF
DNA: TGTGCCAGCAGCTCAGAGTGGGGAGGAAGCAATCAGCCCCAGCATTTT

size: few
V: TRBV4-1
D: NA
J: TRBJ1-2
CDR3: CASSQVGNYGYTF
DNA: TGCGCCAGCAGCCAAGTGGGAAACTATGGCTACACCTTC

size: NA
V: TRBV5-5
D: NA
J: TRBJ1-2
CDR3: CASSLVQGRLTNYGYTF
DNA: TGTGCCAGCAGCTTGGTACAGGGAAGGTTAACTAACTATGGCTACACCTTC

size: many
V: TRBV10-3
D: NA
J: TRBJ1-1
CDR3: CAISERAPNTEAFF
DNA: TGTGCCATCAGTGAAAGGGCCCCGAACACTGAAGCTTTCTTT

size: few
V: TRBV7-9
D: TRBD1
J: TRBJ1-4
CDR3: CASSFPPGQVNEKLFF
DNA: TGTGCCAGCAGCTTTCCACCGGGACAGGTCAATGAAAAACTGTTTTTT

size: NA
V: TRBV12-3/TRBV12-4
D: NA
J: TRBJ2-7
CDR3: CASSGYRALYEQYF
DNA: TGTGCCAGCAGTGGATACAGGGCCCTATACGAGCAGTACTTC

size: few
V: TRBV27
D: NA
J: TRBJ2-1
CDR3: CASSLGAGAMSEQFF
DNA: TGTGCCAGCAGTTTAGGCGCAGGGGCAATGTCTGAGCAGTTCTTC

size: few
V: TRBV30
D: NA
J: TRBJ1-5
CDR3: CAWSVAGVSNQPQHF
DNA: TGTGCCTGGAGTGTAGCAGGGGTTAGCAATCAGCCCCAGCATTTT

size: few
V: TRBV20-1
D: NA
J: TRBJ1-2
CDR3: CSASAGPYGYTF
DNA: TGCAGTGCTAGCGCAGGGCCCTATGGCTACACCTTC

size: few
V: TRBV29-1
D: NA
J: TRBJ2-5
CDR3: CSVGSGKETQYF
DNA: TGCAGCGTTGGGTCCGGAAAAGAGACCCAGTACTTC